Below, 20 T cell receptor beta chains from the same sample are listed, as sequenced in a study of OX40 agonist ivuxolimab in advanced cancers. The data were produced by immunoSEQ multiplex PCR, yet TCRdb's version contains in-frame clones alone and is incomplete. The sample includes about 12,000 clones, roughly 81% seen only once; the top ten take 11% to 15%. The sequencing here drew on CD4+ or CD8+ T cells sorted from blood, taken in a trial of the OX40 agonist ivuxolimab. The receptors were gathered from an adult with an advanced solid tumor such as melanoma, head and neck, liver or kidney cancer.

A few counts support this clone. CDR3 DNA: TGTGCCAGCAGTGAAGCGGGGACACACACCGGGGAGCTGTTTTTT. It codes for CASSEAGTHTGELFF. The chain carries TRBV6-1 and TRBJ2-2, with D perhaps matching TRBD1 (6 bases). CDR1 is MNHNS and CDR2 is SASEGT in the germline V gene. The V end was cut by 0 bases, the J end by 3 bases, with 8 bases between. This CDR3 contains 15 residues.

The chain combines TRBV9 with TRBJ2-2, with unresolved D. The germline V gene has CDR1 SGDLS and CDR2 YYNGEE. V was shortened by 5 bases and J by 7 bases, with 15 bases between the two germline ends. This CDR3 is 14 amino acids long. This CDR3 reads CASRSTARDGELFF. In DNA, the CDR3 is TGTGCCAGCAGATCTACGGCAAGGGACGGGGAGCTGTTTTTT.

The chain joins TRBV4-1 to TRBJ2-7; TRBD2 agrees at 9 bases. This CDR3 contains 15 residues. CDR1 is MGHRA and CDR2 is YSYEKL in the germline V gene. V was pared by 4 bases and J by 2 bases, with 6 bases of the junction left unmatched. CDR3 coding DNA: TGCGCCAGCAGCCCGCGGGCGGGGGGGACCTACGAGCAGTACTTC. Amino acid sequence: CASSPRAGGTYEQYF.

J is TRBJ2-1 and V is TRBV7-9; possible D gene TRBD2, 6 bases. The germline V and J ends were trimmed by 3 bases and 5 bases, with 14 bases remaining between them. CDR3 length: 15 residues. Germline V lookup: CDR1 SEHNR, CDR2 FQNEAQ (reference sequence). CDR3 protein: CASSFGLARNNEQFF. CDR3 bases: TGTGCCAGCAGCTTTGGCCTAGCGAGAAACAATGAGCAGTTCTTC. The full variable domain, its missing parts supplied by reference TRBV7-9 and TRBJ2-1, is DTGVSQNPRHKITKRGQNVTFRCDPISEHNRLYWYRQTLGQGPEFLTYFQNEAQLEKSRLLSDRFSAERPKGSFSTLEIQRTEQGDSAMYLCASSFGLARNNEQFFGPGTRLTVL.

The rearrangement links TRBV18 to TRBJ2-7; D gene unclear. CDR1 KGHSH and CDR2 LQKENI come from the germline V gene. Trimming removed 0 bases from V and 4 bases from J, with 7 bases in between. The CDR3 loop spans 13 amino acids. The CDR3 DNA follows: TGTGCCAGCTCACCACCGTTGGGTTACGAGCAGTACTTC. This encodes CASSPPLGYEQYF.

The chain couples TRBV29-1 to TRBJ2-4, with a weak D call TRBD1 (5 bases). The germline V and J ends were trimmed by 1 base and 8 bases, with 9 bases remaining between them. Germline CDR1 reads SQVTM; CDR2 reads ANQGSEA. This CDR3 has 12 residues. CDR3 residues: CSVEGEGDIQYF. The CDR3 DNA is TGCAGCGTTGAAGGGGAAGGGGACATTCAGTACTTC.

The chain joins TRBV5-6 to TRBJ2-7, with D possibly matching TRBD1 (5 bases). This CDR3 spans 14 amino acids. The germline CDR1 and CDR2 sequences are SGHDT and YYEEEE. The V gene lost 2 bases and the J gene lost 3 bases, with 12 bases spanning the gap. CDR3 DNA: TGTGCCAGCAGCTTTGGTCCGCAGGGCTACGAGCAGTACTTC. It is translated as CASSFGPQGYEQYF. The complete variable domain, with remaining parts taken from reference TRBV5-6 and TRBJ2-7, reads DAGVTQSPTHLIKTRGQQVTLRCSPKSGHDTVSWYQQALGQGPQFIFQYYEEEERQRGNFPDRFSGHQFPNYSSELNVNALLLGDSALYLCASSFGPQGYEQYFGPGTRLTVT.

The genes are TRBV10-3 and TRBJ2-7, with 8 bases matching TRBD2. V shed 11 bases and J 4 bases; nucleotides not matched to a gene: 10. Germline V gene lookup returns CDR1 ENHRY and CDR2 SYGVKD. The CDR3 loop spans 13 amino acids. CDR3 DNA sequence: TGTGCCGGCGGAGCGGGAGTTGGGTACGAGCAGTACTTC. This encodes CAGGAGVGYEQYF.

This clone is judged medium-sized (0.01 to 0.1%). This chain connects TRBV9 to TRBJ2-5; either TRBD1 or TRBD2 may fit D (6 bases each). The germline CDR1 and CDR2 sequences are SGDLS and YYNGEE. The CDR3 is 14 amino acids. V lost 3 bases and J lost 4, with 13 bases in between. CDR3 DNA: TGTGCCAGCAGCGAAGGAGGGGGTTCAGAGACCCAGTACTTC. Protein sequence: CASSEGGGSETQYF.

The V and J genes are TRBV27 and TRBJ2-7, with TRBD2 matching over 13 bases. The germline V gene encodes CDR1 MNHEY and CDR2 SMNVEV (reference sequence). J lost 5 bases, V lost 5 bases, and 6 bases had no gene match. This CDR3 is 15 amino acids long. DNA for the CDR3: TGTGCCAGCAGTCTCGGACTAGCGGGAGCGAACGAGCAGTACTTC. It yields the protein CASSLGLAGANEQYF.

The CDR3 region has the DNA TGTGCCAGCAGTCTCTCTATGAACACCGGGGAGCTGTTTTTT. Its translation is CASSLSMNTGELFF. The chain employs TRBV27 and TRBJ2-2; D is ambiguous. With 5 bases removed from V and 1 base from J, the gap between germline ends came to 8 bases. The CDR3 runs 14 residues. The germline gives CDR1 MNHEY, CDR2 SMNVEV (reference sequence).

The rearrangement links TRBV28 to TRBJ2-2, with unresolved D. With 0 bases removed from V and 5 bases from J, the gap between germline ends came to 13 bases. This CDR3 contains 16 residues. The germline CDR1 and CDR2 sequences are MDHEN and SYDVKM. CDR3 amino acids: CASSLWARRYTGELFF. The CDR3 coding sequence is TGTGCCAGCAGTTTATGGGCCAGGAGATATACCGGGGAGCTGTTTTTT.

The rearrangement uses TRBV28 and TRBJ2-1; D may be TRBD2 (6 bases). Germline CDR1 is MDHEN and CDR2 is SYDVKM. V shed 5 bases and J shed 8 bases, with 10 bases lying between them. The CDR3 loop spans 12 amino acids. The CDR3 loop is CASSRDLYEQFF. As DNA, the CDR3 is TGTGCCAGCAGTCGGGACTTGTATGAGCAGTTCTTC.

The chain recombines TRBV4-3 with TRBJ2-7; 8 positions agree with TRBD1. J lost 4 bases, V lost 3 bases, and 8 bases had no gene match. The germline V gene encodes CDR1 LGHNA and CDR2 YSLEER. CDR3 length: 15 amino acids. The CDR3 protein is CASSHSGTGGYEQYF. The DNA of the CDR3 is TGCGCCAGCAGCCATTCCGGGACAGGAGGTTACGAGCAGTACTTC.

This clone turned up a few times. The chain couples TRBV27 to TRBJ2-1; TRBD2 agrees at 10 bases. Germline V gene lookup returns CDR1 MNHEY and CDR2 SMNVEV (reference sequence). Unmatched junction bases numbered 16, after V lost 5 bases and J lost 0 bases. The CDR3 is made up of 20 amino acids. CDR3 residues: CASSPPPGLAFHDSYNEQFF. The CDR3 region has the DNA TGTGCCAGCAGTCCCCCCCCGGGACTAGCGTTCCATGACTCCTACAATGAGCAGTTCTTC.

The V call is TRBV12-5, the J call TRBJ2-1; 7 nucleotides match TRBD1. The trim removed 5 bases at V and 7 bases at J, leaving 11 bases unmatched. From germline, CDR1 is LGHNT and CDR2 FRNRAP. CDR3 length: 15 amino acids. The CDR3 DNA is TGTGCTAGTGGTCTTGGGAACAGGGGTTTGAATGAGCAGTTCTTC. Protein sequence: CASGLGNRGLNEQFF. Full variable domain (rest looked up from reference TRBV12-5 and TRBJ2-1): DARVTQTPRHKVTEMGQEVTMRCQPILGHNTVFWYRQTMMQGLELLAYFRNRAPLDDSGMPKDRFSAEMPDATLATLKIQPSEPRDSAVYFCASGLGNRGLNEQFFGPGTRLTVL.

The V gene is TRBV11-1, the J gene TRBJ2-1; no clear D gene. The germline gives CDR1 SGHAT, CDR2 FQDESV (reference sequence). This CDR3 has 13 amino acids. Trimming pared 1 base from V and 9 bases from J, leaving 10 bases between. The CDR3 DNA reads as TGTGCCAGCAGCTTAGTAGCCCCAGGTGAGCAGTTCTTC. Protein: CASSLVAPGEQFF.

The CDR3 region has the DNA TGTGCCAGCAGCTATGGTCGACTCCAAGAGACCCAGTACTTC. Its protein product is CASSYGRLQETQYF. The V and J genes are TRBV27 and TRBJ2-5, with D unresolved. Germline V lookup: CDR1 MNHEY, CDR2 SMNVEV (reference sequence). The V and J ends lost 6 bases and 1 base respectively, with 12 bases between them. The CDR3 covers 14 residues.

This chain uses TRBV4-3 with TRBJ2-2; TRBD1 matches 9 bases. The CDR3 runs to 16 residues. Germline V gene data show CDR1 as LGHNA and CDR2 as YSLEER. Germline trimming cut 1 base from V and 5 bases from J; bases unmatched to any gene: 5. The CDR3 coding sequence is TGCGCCAGCAGCCAAGCAGGGACAGGGAGGACCGGGGAGCTGTTTTTT. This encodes CASSQAGTGRTGELFF.

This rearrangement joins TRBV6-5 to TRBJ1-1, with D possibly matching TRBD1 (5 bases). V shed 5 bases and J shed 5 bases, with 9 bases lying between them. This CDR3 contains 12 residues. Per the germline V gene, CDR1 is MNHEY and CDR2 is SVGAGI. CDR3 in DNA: TGTGCCAGCAGTATGGGGGGAACTGAAGCTTTCTTT. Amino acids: CASSMGGTEAFF.